The 30 T cell receptor beta chains below all came from one sample that was sequenced in a study of Graves' ophthalmopathy and Graves' hyperthyroidism. Amplified material comprised TCR beta CDR3 regions derived from RNA transcripts. The first-round RT-PCR employed HTBI primers together with the Qiagen OneStep RT-PCR kit. A multiplex PCR was then performed as the second round. TCRdb redid the calling of the multiplex PCR reads with MiXCR, one entry per CDR3 protein. The sample shows hundreds of thousands of distinct CDR3 sequences, approximately 21% of them seen only once. The specimen was peripheral blood. The receptors were sampled from a woman aged 18 to 35 with stable Graves' hyperthyroidism.

The chain carries TRBV12-3 or TRBV12-4 and TRBJ1-3, with D tentatively TRBD1 (5 bases). Trimming left V 6 bases short and J 0 bases short, with 15 bases between. The CDR3 has 16 residues. CDR3 protein: CASSRQTASSGNTIYF. CDR3 in DNA: TGTGCCAGCAGCCGCCAGACAGCCTCCTCTGGAAACACCATATATTTT.

This clonotype was detected many times. The rearrangement links TRBV4-1 to TRBJ2-5; 8 bases are a match to TRBD1. Trimming cost V 4 bases and J 2 bases; bases outside gene matches: 9. Germline V gives CDR1 MGHRA, CDR2 YSYEKL. CDR3 length: 16 residues. CDR3 loop: CASSRGQGFRQETQYF. The CDR3 nucleotides are TGCGCCAGCAGCCGCGGACAGGGCTTCAGACAAGAGACCCAGTACTTC.

The CDR3 loop is CASSKGPYGYTF. Written as DNA, the CDR3 is TGTGCCAGTAGTAAGGGACCCTATGGCTACACCTTC. The rearrangement links TRBV19 to TRBJ1-2, with D tentatively TRBD1 (5 bases). The CDR3 has 12 residues. The germline CDR1 and CDR2 sequences are LNHDA and SQIVND (reference sequence). V was trimmed by 4 bases and J by 4 bases, leaving 7 bases between them.

This clonotype has a handful of counts. The CDR3 DNA is TGTGCCTGGAGCCTCGAAAGAGGGTATGGCTACACCTTC. This encodes CAWSLERGYGYTF. The chain combines TRBV30 with TRBJ1-2; D is uncertain. Trimming took 3 bases from V and 5 from J, leaving 13 bases between them. The CDR3 runs 13 residues. Germline CDR1 reads GTSNPN; CDR2 reads SVGIG (reference sequence).

This clonotype has ten or more counts. The V gene is TRBV27, the J gene TRBJ2-5, with TRBD2 identical over 7 bases. The germline V gene has CDR1 MNHEY and CDR2 SMNVEV (reference sequence). The CDR3 sequence is 16 residues long. V shed 5 bases, J shed 2 bases, and the junction held 11 bases outside the gene matches. The CDR3 DNA is TGTGCCAGCAGTCGCGCGTGGGGGGGTATGCAAGAGACCCAGTACTTC. It yields the protein CASSRAWGGMQETQYF.

This clonotype was seen many times. This chain uses TRBV19 with TRBJ2-7, with 13 nucleotides matching TRBD2. CDR3 size: 17 residues. The germline gives CDR1 LNHDA, CDR2 SQIVND (reference sequence). The V segment lost 10 bases and the J segment 0 bases; nucleotides outside the gene matches: 12. The CDR3: CATQTGGLAGSSYEQYF. In nucleotides, the CDR3 is TGTGCCACCCAGACAGGGGGACTAGCGGGATCCTCCTACGAGCAGTACTTC.

Many counts were recorded for this clonotype. The CDR3 is CSARAGAAMQNEQYF. CDR3 nucleotides: TGCAGTGCTAGAGCTGGCGCCGCGATGCAAAACGAGCAGTACTTC. The chain is built from TRBV20-1 and TRBJ2-7; D is unclear. The CDR3 is made up of 15 amino acids. V lost 1 base, J lost 5 bases, and 18 bases lay in between. Germline V gene data show CDR1 as DFQATT and CDR2 as SNEGSKA (reference sequence).

Comments on this clonotype: At one end the junction does not follow the germline gene, possibly because of a read error. This chain connects TRBV11-3 to TRBJ2-2; D is perhaps TRBD1 or TRBD2 (5 bases each). The CDR3 runs 13 residues. Germline loops: CDR1 SGHNT, CDR2 YENEEA. CDR3 loop: CASSPGGTGELLF. Written as DNA, the CDR3 is TGTGCCAGCAGCCCAGGTGGGACCGGGGAGCTGCTTTTT. Full variable domain (rest looked up from reference TRBV11-3 and TRBJ2-2): EAGVVQSPRYKIIEKKQPVAFWCNPISGHNTLYWYLQNLGQGPELLIRYENEEAVDDSQLPKDRFSAERLKGVDSTLKIQPAELGDSAVYLCASSPGGTGELLFGEGSRLTVL.

This clonotype was detected ten times or more. This chain connects TRBV2 to TRBJ1-2; the D is unclear. This CDR3 region has 13 residues. CDR1 SNHLY and CDR2 FYNNEI come from the germline V gene. Trimming removed 6 bases at V and 7 bases at J, with 15 bases between. CDR3 bases: TGTGCCAGCAGCATCATTATGCTGTCTGGCTACACCTTC. This codes for CASSIIMLSGYTF. Together with reference TRBV2 and TRBJ1-2, the CDR3 gives the full variable domain: EPEVTQTPSHQVTQMGQEVILRCVPISNHLYFYWYRQILGQKVEFLVSFYNNEISEKSEIFDDQFSVERPDGSNFTLKIRSTKLEDSAMYFCASSIIMLSGYTFGSGTRLTVV.

Ten or more counts support this clonotype. The chain has TRBV28 and TRBJ2-7; the D gene could be TRBD1 or TRBD2 (5 bases each). The V and J ends lost 6 bases and 3 bases respectively, with 24 bases between them. The V gene's germline CDR1 is MDHEN and CDR2 SYDVKM. The CDR3 sequence is 17 residues long. The chain's CDR3 is CASRHISYRGLSYEQYF. The CDR3 DNA reads as TGTGCCAGCAGGCATATCTCCTACCGGGGCCTAAGCTACGAGCAGTACTTC.

The chain has TRBV20-1 and TRBJ2-5, with D tentatively TRBD1 or TRBD2 (7 bases each). V was pared by 1 base and J by 2 bases, with 20 bases between. The CDR3 is made up of 17 amino acids. CDR1 is DFQATT and CDR2 is SNEGSKA in the germline V gene (reference sequence). The CDR3 loop is CSARGGGGGGIQETQYF. CDR3 DNA: TGCAGTGCTAGAGGAGGGGGCGGGGGAGGGATTCAAGAGACCCAGTACTTC.

This clonotype has a count of ten or more. The chain links TRBV20-1 to TRBJ1-6; 11 bases map to TRBD1. Germline CDR1 is DFQATT and CDR2 is SNEGSKA (reference sequence). CDR3 length: 14 residues. V dropped 3 bases and J dropped 9; count of bases not matched to a gene: 4. This CDR3 reads CSASRGQGASPLHF. The CDR3 DNA reads TGCAGTGCTAGCCGAGGACAGGGGGCTTCACCCCTCCACTTT.

This clonotype has at least ten counts. The junction departs from germline at one end; a sequencing error may be responsible. The rearrangement links TRBV11-2 to TRBJ1-1, with unresolved D. Germline loops: CDR1 SGHAT, CDR2 FQNNGV. The CDR3 runs to 13 residues. The CDR3 loop reads CASSLTVNTETFF. The CDR3 bases are TGTGCCAGCAGCTTAACGGTGAACACTGAAACTTTCTTT.

This clonotype was counted many times. The rearrangement joins TRBV30 to TRBJ1-1; D may be TRBD1 (6 bases). CDR3 length: 15 residues. Germline V lookup: CDR1 GTSNPN, CDR2 SVGIG (reference sequence). The V and J ends lost 4 bases and 0 bases respectively, with 15 bases between them. The CDR3 sequence: CAWKDGGLMNTEAFF. The CDR3 DNA follows: TGTGCCTGGAAAGATGGGGGGCTTATGAACACTGAAGCTTTCTTT.

The V gene is TRBV18, the J gene TRBJ2-7, with 8 bases matching TRBD1. CDR3 length equals 16 residues. The germline V gene has CDR1 KGHSH and CDR2 LQKENI. J gave up 0 bases and V 3 bases, and 7 bases lay outside the gene matches. The CDR3 protein is CASSPRDRFSSYEQYF. CDR3 bases: TGTGCCAGCTCACCCCGGGACAGGTTCAGCTCCTACGAGCAGTACTTC. Full variable domain (missing parts from reference TRBV18 and TRBJ2-7): NAGVMQNPRHLVRRRGQEARLRCSPMKGHSHVYWYRQLPEEGLKFMVYLQKENIIDESGMPKERFSAEFPKEGPSILRIQQVVRGDSAAYFCASSPRDRFSSYEQYFGPGTRLTVT.

The chain combines TRBV6-1 with TRBJ1-1; possibly TRBD1 for D (6 bases). Germline V gene data show CDR1 as MNHNS and CDR2 as SASEGT. Deletions cut 5 bases from V and 4 bases from J, with 17 bases between. This CDR3 region has 15 residues. CDR3: CASSRGGRLGTEAFF. The CDR3 DNA follows: TGTGCCAGCAGTAGAGGGGGAAGGTTAGGCACTGAAGCTTTCTTT.

The genes are TRBV6-1 and TRBJ1-1; D remains ambiguous. V was trimmed by 1 base and J by 0 bases, leaving 15 bases between them. Germline CDR1 reads MNHNS; CDR2 reads SASEGT. The CDR3 has 17 amino acids. The CDR3 protein is CASSEGVRMTLNTEAFF. The CDR3, as DNA: TGTGCCAGCAGTGAAGGGGTTCGAATGACCTTGAACACTGAAGCTTTCTTT.

This clonotype was counted ten times or more. The chain employs TRBV12-3 or TRBV12-4 and TRBJ2-2; no reliable D call. V was cut by 1 base and J by 3 bases, with 9 bases left in between. The CDR3 consists of 15 residues. DNA for the CDR3: TGTGCCAGCAGTTTAGGGATGTGGGACACCGGGGAGCTGTTTTTT. As protein: CASSLGMWDTGELFF.

In its sample, this clonotype was seen many times. A clone one base away is much larger, so this may be a read error. The chain joins TRBV29-1 to TRBJ1-2; no firm D call. Germline V CDR1 and CDR2: SQVTM, ANQGSEA. The CDR3 length is 13 residues. The V gene lost 5 bases and the J gene lost 2 bases, with 12 bases spanning the gap. CDR3 residues: CSVMHSLNYGYTF. As DNA, the CDR3 is TGCAGCGTTATGCACAGCCTCAACTATGGCTACACCTTC.

This clonotype was seen at least ten times. The chain carries TRBV12-3 or TRBV12-4 and TRBJ2-6; D ambiguous. This CDR3 region has 13 residues. V lost 6 bases and J lost 1, with 4 bases in between. The CDR3 sequence is CASRPSGANVLTF. The CDR3 DNA is TGTGCCAGCAGACCGTCTGGGGCCAACGTCCTGACTTTC.

The chain employs TRBV12-3 or TRBV12-4 and TRBJ1-2; no clear D gene. The V end was cut by 1 base, the J end by 5 bases, with 17 bases between. The length of the CDR3 is 16 residues. As DNA, the CDR3 is TGTGCCAGCAGTTTAGGTCGACCGTGGCTGGGGTATGGCTACACCTTC. Translating gives CASSLGRPWLGYGYTF.

This clonotype was seen many times. The chain uses TRBV6-1 and TRBJ1-6, with 9 bases aligning to TRBD1. This CDR3 comprises 14 residues. The germline V gene encodes CDR1 MNHNS and CDR2 SASEGT. The J segment lost 8 bases and the V segment lost 7 bases, leaving 6 bases of the junction unmatched. In DNA form, the CDR3 reads TGTGCCAGCAATCCGACAGGGGGATATTCACCCCTCCACTTT. It codes for CASNPTGGYSPLHF.

In this sample, this clonotype turned up many times. The chain joins TRBV10-3 to TRBJ2-7; D possibly corresponds to TRBD2 (6 bases). CDR1 ENHRY and CDR2 SYGVKD come from the germline V gene. This CDR3 has 14 amino acids. V shed 4 bases and J shed 5 bases, with 15 bases lying between them. CDR3 DNA: TGTGCCATCAGTGCCGGGCAGGGAGGCGACGAGCAGTACTTC. Its translation: CAISAGQGGDEQYF.

As concerns this clonotype: This sequence may be a read error, since a much larger clone differs from it by one base. The chain uses TRBV7-3 and TRBJ2-2; possibly TRBD1 for D (6 bases). The CDR3 is 14 residues long. Germline CDR1 and CDR2: SGHTA and FQGTGA. The CDR3 loop reads CASRNRVNTGELCF. CDR3 coding DNA: TGTGCCAGCAGAAACAGGGTTAACACCGGGGAGCTGTGTTTT.

This clonotype has a count of ten or more. V usage is TRBV6-1 and J usage is TRBJ2-7, with TRBD2 matching over 8 bases. The germline gives CDR1 MNHNS, CDR2 SASEGT. V trimming: 5 bases; J trimming: 5 bases; junction bases outside the gene matches: 2. The CDR3 covers 12 residues. The CDR3 DNA reads as TGTGCCAGCAGTCGGGAGGGTAACGAGCAGTACTTC. As protein: CASSREGNEQYF.

This clonotype has just a few counts. With a much larger clone just one base away, this may be a read error. The chain recombines TRBV14 with TRBJ2-7; 8 bases are shared with TRBD1. This CDR3 has 15 amino acids. Germline V gene sequence: CDR1 SGHDN, CDR2 FVKESK. The CDR3 spells CASSQFGQGSYAQYF. CDR3 nucleotide sequence: TGTGCCAGCAGCCAATTCGGACAGGGATCCTACGCGCAGTACTTC.

There are a few counts of this clonotype. V and J are TRBV4-1 and TRBJ2-5, with D unresolved. Between the trimmed V and J ends, which lost 0 bases and 1 base, there was a span of 9 bases. The CDR3 spans 15 residues. Germline CDR1 reads MGHRA; CDR2 reads YSYEKL. Written as DNA, the CDR3 is TGCGCCAGCAGCCAAGAAAGACGAGCCCAAGAGACCCAGTACTTC. The encoded protein is CASSQERRAQETQYF.

This clonotype was found many times. This chain uses TRBV27 with TRBJ2-7; 7 nucleotides line up with TRBD2. Germline CDR1 and CDR2: MNHEY and SMNVEV (reference sequence). Trimming took 3 bases from V and 2 from J; bases not matched to a gene: 4. CDR3 length equals 14 residues. Here the CDR3 reads CASSLGGVTYEQYF. CDR3 nucleotides: TGTGCCAGCAGTTTGGGGGGGGTGACCTACGAGCAGTACTTC.

The J gene is TRBJ1-6, the V gene TRBV11-2; 8 bases are shared with TRBD1. The CDR3 is made up of 16 amino acids. Germline CDR1 is SGHAT and CDR2 is FQNNGV. V was pared by 4 bases and J by 10 bases, with 12 bases of the junction left unmatched. CDR3 amino acids: CASSYSHPTGASPLHF. The DNA for the CDR3 is TGTGCCAGCAGCTACTCCCACCCGACAGGGGCGTCACCCCTCCACTTT.

This chain joins TRBV6-1 and TRBJ2-7; D is uncertain. Trimming took off 4 bases at V and 0 bases at J, with 10 bases between the two ends. From germline, CDR1 is MNHNS and CDR2 SASEGT. The CDR3 is 14 residues long. CDR3 bases: TGTGCCAGCAGTGTCGGCAGTTTCTCCTACGAGCAGTACTTC. Translating it yields CASSVGSFSYEQYF.